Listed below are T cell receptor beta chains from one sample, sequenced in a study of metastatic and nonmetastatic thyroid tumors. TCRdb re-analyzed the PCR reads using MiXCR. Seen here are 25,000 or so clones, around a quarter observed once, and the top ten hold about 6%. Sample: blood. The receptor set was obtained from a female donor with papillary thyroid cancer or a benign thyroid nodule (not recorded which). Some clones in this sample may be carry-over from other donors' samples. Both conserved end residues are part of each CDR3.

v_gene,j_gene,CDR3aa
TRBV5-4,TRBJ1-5,CASSSGGGVAPQPQHF
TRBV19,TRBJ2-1,CASSIRWGEQFF
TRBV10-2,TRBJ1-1,CASSLSKMNTEAFF
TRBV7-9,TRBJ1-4,CASSSGQGADGEKLFF
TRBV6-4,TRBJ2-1,CASSDQGASDYNEQFF
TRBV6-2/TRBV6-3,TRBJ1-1,CASRKQWNTEAFF
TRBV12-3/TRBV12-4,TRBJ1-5,CASSLRVREGNQPQHF
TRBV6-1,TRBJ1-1,CASSSTPGQGAGTEAFF
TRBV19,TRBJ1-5,CASSNGGQPQHF
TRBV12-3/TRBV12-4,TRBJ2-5,CASRISGGLGGNQETQYF
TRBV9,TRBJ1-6,CASSTGGGGSPLHF
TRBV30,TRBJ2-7,CAWSPGLAGAYEQYF
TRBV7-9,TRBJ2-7,CASSRPGLVGEQYF
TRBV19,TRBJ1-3,CASSVAEDGNTIYF
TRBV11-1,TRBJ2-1,CASRHTSGTFNEQFF
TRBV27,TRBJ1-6,CASSFGQGTSPLHF
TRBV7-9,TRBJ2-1,CASSLRPSGDNEQFF
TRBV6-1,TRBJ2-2,CANADSTYTGELFF
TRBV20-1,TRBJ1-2,CSAREADRLGYTF
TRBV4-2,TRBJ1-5,CARSQGTGGQQHQHF
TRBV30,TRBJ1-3,CAWNLGDTIYF
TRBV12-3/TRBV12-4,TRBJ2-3,CASSRGWAGTDTQYF
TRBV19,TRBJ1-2,CASSPDRGVGYTF
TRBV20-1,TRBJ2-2,CSALPAGWNTGELFF
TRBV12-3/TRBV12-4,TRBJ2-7,CASSLLGFGGYEQYF
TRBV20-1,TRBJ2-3,CSAVASGGSQDTQYF
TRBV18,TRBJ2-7,CASSPRGRGGEQYF
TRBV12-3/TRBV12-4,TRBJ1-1,CAISMGSVGKTEAFF
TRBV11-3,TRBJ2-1,CASSPSGHNEQFF
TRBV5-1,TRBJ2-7,CASSLGGTDLRWQYF
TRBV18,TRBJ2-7,CASSRDRGKYEQYF